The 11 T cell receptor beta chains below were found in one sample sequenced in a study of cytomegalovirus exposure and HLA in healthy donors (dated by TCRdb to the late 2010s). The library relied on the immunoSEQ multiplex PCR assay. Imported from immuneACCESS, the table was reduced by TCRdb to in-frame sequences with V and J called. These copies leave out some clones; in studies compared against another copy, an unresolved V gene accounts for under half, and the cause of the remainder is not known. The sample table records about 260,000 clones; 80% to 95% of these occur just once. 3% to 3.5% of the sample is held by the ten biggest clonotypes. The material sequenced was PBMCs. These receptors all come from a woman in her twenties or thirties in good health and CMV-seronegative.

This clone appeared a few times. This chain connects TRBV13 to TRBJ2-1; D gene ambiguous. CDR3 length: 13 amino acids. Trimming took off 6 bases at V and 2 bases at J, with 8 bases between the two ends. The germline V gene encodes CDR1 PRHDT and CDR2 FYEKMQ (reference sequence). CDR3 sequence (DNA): TGTGCCAGCAGGGAGAGCCCCTACAATGAGCAGTTCTTC. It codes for CASRESPYNEQFF. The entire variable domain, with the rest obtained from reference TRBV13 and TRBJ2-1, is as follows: AAGVIQSPRHLIKEKRETATLKCYPIPRHDTVYWYQQGPGQDPQFLISFYEKMQSDKGSIPDRFSAQQFSDYHSELNMSSLELGDSALYFCASRESPYNEQFFGPGTRLTVL.

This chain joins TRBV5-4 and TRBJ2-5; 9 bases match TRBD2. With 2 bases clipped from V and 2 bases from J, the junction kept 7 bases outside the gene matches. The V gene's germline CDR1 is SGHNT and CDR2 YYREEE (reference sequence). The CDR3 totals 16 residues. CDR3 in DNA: TGTGCCAGCAGCTTTGAGCGGGAGGTGGGTCAAGAGACCCAGTACTTC. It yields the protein CASSFEREVGQETQYF.

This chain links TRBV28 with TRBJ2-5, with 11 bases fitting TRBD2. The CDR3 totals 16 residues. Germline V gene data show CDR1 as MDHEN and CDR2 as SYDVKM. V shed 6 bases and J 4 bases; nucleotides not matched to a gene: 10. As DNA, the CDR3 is TGTGCCAGCAGACCTGCGGGACTAGCGGACCGAGAGACCCAGTACTTC. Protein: CASRPAGLADRETQYF.

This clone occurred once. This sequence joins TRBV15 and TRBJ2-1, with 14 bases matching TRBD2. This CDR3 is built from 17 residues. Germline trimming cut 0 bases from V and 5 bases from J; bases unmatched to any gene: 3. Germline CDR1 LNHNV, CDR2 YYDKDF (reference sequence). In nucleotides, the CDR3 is TGTGCCACCAGCAGAGATCTGACTAGCGGGAGGGACAATGAGCAGTTCTTC. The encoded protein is CATSRDLTSGRDNEQFF.

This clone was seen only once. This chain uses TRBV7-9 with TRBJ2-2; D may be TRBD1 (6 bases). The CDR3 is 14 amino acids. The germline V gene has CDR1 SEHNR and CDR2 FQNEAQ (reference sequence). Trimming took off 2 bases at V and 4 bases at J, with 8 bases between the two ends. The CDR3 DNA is TGTGCCAGCAGCTTACTAGGGGGCACCGGGGAGCTGTTTTTT. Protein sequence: CASSLLGGTGELFF.

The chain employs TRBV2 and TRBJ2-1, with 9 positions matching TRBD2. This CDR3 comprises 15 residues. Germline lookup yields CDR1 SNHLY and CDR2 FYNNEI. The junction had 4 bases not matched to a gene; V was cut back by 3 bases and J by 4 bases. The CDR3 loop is CASSEDSGRYNEQFF. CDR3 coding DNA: TGTGCCAGCAGTGAGGATAGCGGGAGATACAATGAGCAGTTCTTC.

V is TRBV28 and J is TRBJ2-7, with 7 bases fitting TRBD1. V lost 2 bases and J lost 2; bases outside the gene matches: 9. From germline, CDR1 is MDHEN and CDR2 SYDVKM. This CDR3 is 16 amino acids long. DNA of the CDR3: TGTGCCAGCAGTTTAAGAGGGACAGCCGATACCTACGAGCAGTACTTC. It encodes CASSLRGTADTYEQYF.

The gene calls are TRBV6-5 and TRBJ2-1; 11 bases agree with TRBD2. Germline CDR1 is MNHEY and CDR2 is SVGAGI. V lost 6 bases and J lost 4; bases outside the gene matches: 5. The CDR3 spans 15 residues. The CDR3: CASRQTSGGYNEQFF. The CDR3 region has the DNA TGTGCCAGCAGGCAAACTAGCGGGGGTTACAATGAGCAGTTCTTC.

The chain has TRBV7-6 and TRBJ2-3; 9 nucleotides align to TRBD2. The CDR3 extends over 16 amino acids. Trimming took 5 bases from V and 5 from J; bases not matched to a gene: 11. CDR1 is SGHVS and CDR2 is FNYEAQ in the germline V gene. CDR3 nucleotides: TGTGCCAGCAGCCTTAGAAGACTAGCGGATCAAGATACGCAGTATTTT. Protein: CASSLRRLADQDTQYF. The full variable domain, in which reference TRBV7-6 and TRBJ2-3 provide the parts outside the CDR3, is GAGVSQSPRYKVTKRGQDVALRCDPISGHVSLYWYRQALGQGPEFLTYFNYEAQQDKSGLPNDRFSAERPEGSISTLTIQRTEQRDSAMYRCASSLRRLADQDTQYFGPGTRLTVL.

CDR3 in amino acids: CASSLTGKNTEAFF. CDR3 DNA: TGTGCCAGCAGTTTGACAGGGAAGAACACTGAAGCTTTCTTT. The chain combines TRBV27 with TRBJ1-1; 7 bases are a match to TRBD1. In germline, CDR1 is MNHEY, CDR2 SMNVEV (reference sequence). The V segment lost 3 bases and the J segment 1 base; nucleotides outside the gene matches: 2. This CDR3 region has 14 residues.

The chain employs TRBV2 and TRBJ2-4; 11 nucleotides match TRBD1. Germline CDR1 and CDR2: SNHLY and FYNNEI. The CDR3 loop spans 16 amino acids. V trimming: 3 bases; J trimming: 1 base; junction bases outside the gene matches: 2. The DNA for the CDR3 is TGTGCCAGCAGTGAGGACAGGGGGCTCGCCAAAAACATTCAGTACTTC. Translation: CASSEDRGLAKNIQYF.